The 20 T cell receptor beta chains in this list originate from one sample, sequenced in a study of blood T cell repertoires in COVID-19. Profiled with immunoSEQ multiplex PCR; TCRdb holds only in-frame clones, not every one. This table has 140,000 or so clones, about 83% appearing once. The sample comprised peripheral blood. Source of these receptors: a man aged 25 to 40 with COVID-19, enrolled during active disease.

The CDR3 loop is CASSKAGGRETQYF. CDR3 nucleotide sequence: TGTGCCAGCAGCAAAGCGGGAGGTCGGGAGACCCAGTACTTC. The chain is built from TRBV21-1 and TRBJ2-5; the D call TRBD2 from the table was never checked on the DNA. TRBV21-1 constitutes a pseudogene. The CDR3 has 14 residues.

The chain recombines TRBV30 with TRBJ2-5; 7 bases map to TRBD2. This CDR3 is 14 amino acids long. The V segment lost 1 base and the J segment 5 bases; nucleotides outside the gene matches: 7. CDR1 and CDR2 from the germline V gene are GTSNPN and SVGIG (reference sequence). DNA of the CDR3: TGTGCCTGGAGTGAGGCGGGAGAGGTCGAGACCCAGTACTTC. Its protein product is CAWSEAGEVETQYF.

The table lists this clone with a few counts. The V gene is TRBV7-2, the J gene TRBJ2-2; 7 nucleotides align to TRBD1. The CDR3 runs 14 residues. With V trimmed by 6 bases and J by 2 bases, 3 bases remained unmatched. Germline V CDR1 and CDR2: SGHTA, FQGNSA. DNA for the CDR3: TGTGCCAGCAGTCGGACAGGAAACACCGGGGAGCTGTTTTTT. Protein: CASSRTGNTGELFF.

The gene calls are TRBV6-5 and TRBJ2-2; TRBD2 aligns across 12 bases. The CDR3 loop spans 16 amino acids. The J segment lost 3 bases and the V segment lost 4 bases, leaving 3 bases of the junction unmatched. Germline CDR1 is MNHEY and CDR2 is SVGAGI. CDR3 coding DNA: TGTGCCAGCAGTTCGACTAGCGGGGGAGACACCGGGGAGCTGTTTTTT. Translation: CASSSTSGGDTGELFF.

The CDR3: CAWNRDFELKETQYF. In nucleotides, the CDR3 is TGTGCCTGGAACAGGGATTTCGAATTGAAAGAGACCCAGTACTTC. The V gene is TRBV30, the J gene TRBJ2-5; weak D call: TRBD1 (6 bases). Per germline, CDR1 GTSNPN and CDR2 SVGIG (reference sequence). This CDR3 is 15 amino acids long. The V end was cut by 4 bases, the J end by 3 bases, with 18 bases between.

The V call is TRBV15, the J call TRBJ2-1; TRBD1 matches 9 bases. V was clipped by 2 bases and J by 3 bases; unmatched bases: 5. The germline V gene encodes CDR1 LNHNV and CDR2 YYDKDF (reference sequence). The CDR3 loop spans 16 amino acids. CDR3 amino acids: CATSRYRGRIYNEQFF. As DNA, the CDR3 is TGTGCCACCAGCAGATACAGGGGGCGCATCTACAATGAGCAGTTCTTC.

This clone has more than one count but fewer than ten. This chain connects TRBV5-1 to TRBJ2-7, with 8 nucleotides matching TRBD1. The ends lost 2 bases at V and 1 base at J; junction bases unmatched: 5. Germline-derived CDR1 and CDR2 are SGHRS and YFSETQ. The CDR3 length is 15 residues. This CDR3 reads CASSFLGQVSYEQYF. For the CDR3, the DNA is TGCGCCAGCAGCTTTCTGGGACAGGTTTCCTACGAGCAGTACTTC.

The rearrangement joins TRBV27 to TRBJ2-7; a weak D match, TRBD1 (7 bases). Trimming removed 8 bases at V and 2 bases at J, with 19 bases between. CDR1 is MNHEY, CDR2 SMNVEV, per germline (reference sequence). The CDR3 runs to 15 residues. The CDR3 nucleotides read TGTGCCAGCGCCTCACTCGGAGGGGGCGCCTACGAGCAGTACTTC. This codes for CASASLGGGAYEQYF.

The CDR3: CASSLDAGLDQPQHF. Written as DNA, the CDR3 is TGTGCCAGCAGCTTAGATGCGGGTCTTGATCAGCCCCAGCATTTT. This chain connects TRBV5-5 to TRBJ1-5; no clear D gene. V was shortened by 2 bases and J by 5 bases, with 14 bases between the two germline ends. CDR3 length: 15 amino acids. CDR1 and CDR2 (germline): SGHKS, YYEKEE (reference sequence).

J is TRBJ2-2 and V is TRBV27, with D maybe TRBD2 (5 bases). CDR1 is MNHEY and CDR2 is SMNVEV in the germline V gene (reference sequence). This CDR3 comprises 15 residues. V was pared by 3 bases and J by 2 bases, with 10 bases between. The CDR3 protein is CASSFGLPNTGELFF. The CDR3 DNA sequence: TGTGCCAGCAGTTTCGGACTCCCAAACACCGGGGAGCTGTTTTTT.

In its sample, this clone was seen once. The junction differs from germline at one of its ends, possibly a read error. The gene calls are TRBV7-7 and TRBJ1-3, with D uncertain. This CDR3 comprises 17 residues. Germline V gene data show CDR1 as SSHAT and CDR2 as FNYEAQ (reference sequence). CDR3 nucleotides: TGTGCTAGCAGCCCCAACTCCGCGCCTAACTCTGGAAACACCATATATTTT. It translates to CASSPNSAPNSGNTIYF. Full variable domain (remainder filled in from reference TRBV7-7 and TRBJ1-3): GAGVSQSPRYKVTKRGQDVTLRCDPISSHATLYWYQQALGQGPEFLTYFNYEAQPDKSGLPSDRFSAERPEGSISTLTIQRTEQRDSAMYRCASSPNSAPNSGNTIYFGEGSWLTVV.

This clone was seen a handful of times. The chain links TRBV18 to TRBJ1-2; D is ambiguous. This CDR3 is built from 12 residues. V gave up 6 bases and J gave up 4 bases, with 9 bases separating them. From germline, CDR1 is KGHSH and CDR2 LQKENI. CDR3 sequence: CASSDNLYGYTF. CDR3 DNA sequence: TGTGCCAGCTCCGACAACCTCTATGGCTACACCTTC.

The CDR3, as DNA: TGTGCAAGTCGCTTAGCTCGGGGGGAGACTGAAGCTTTCTTT. As protein: CASRLARGETEAFF. The chain recombines TRBV12-2 with TRBJ1-1. TRBV12-2 is a pseudogene. CDR3 size: 14 residues.

The chain recombines TRBV2 with TRBJ2-6; TRBD2 might be the D (6 bases). This CDR3 is 14 amino acids long. The ends were cut back, 6 bases at V and 2 bases at J, with 8 bases in the middle. Germline V gives CDR1 SNHLY, CDR2 FYNNEI. The CDR3 loop is CASRREAGANVLTF. In DNA form, the CDR3 reads TGTGCCAGCAGAAGGGAGGCTGGGGCCAACGTCCTGACTTTC.

V is TRBV6-5 and J is TRBJ2-1, with 12 bases identical to TRBD2. V gave up 0 bases and J gave up 7 bases; unmatched junction bases: 4. CDR1 MNHEY and CDR2 SVGAGI come from the germline V gene. The CDR3 runs 16 residues. CDR3 amino acids: CASSYSVTSGRNEQFF. DNA for the CDR3: TGTGCCAGCAGTTACTCGGTTACTAGCGGGAGGAATGAGCAGTTCTTC.

This clone was observed a single time. V usage is TRBV13 and J usage is TRBJ2-2; 9 nucleotides line up with TRBD1. Germline CDR1 PRHDT, CDR2 FYEKMQ (reference sequence). This CDR3 is built from 16 residues. The V and J ends lost 4 bases and 4 bases, in that order; junction bases with no gene match: 7. The CDR3 nucleotides read TGTGCCAGCAGCTACTCCGGGACAGGGATCACCGGGGAGCTGTTTTTT. This encodes CASSYSGTGITGELFF.

V gene TRBV30 combines with J gene TRBJ1-3; the D is unclear. Trimming cost V 6 bases and J 0 bases, with 9 bases left between them. CDR3 length equals 13 residues. Germline values: CDR1 GTSNPN, CDR2 SVGIG (reference sequence). CDR3 loop: CACDIDSGNTIYF. The CDR3 DNA reads as TGTGCCTGTGACATCGACTCTGGAAACACCATATATTTT.

The V and J genes are TRBV5-1 and TRBJ1-1; D call uncertain. V was pared by 0 bases and J by 2 bases, with 8 bases between. Germline V gene sequence: CDR1 SGHRS, CDR2 YFSETQ. The CDR3 runs 14 residues. Here the CDR3 reads CASSLGRVNTEAFF. The CDR3 DNA is TGCGCCAGCAGCTTGGGGAGGGTAAACACTGAAGCTTTCTTT.

On this clone itself: The CDR3 ends on some other residue instead of the conserved phenylalanine or tryptophan, so this is likely a read error. The limits of the CDR3 on the DNA are not certain, so only TCRdb's listed CDR3 is given. The chain employs TRBV20-1 and TRBJ2-3; the tabulated D call, TRBD2, remains unverified against the DNA. The CDR3 adds up to 11 amino acids, both ends counted. Looked up from germline, CDR1 is DFQATT and CDR2 is SNEGSKA (reference sequence). The CDR3 loop reads CSAATAGGVAL.

The J gene is TRBJ2-2, the V gene TRBV27, with 14 positions matching TRBD2. Per the germline V gene, CDR1 is MNHEY and CDR2 is SMNVEV (reference sequence). The V and J ends lost 4 bases and 7 bases, in that order; junction bases with no gene match: 8. The CDR3 has 17 residues. The CDR3 region is CASSSPPGLAGVGELFF. The CDR3 region has the DNA TGTGCCAGCAGTTCCCCTCCGGGACTAGCGGGAGTCGGGGAGCTGTTTTTT.